Listed here are 2 T cell receptor beta chains from one sample, sequenced in a study of T cells after yellow fever vaccination. TCRdb re-derived calls from the 5' RACE reads in MiXCR, one entry per CDR3 protein. The table records some 340,000 distinct CDR3 sequences, around 11% of them present only once. The sequencing here drew on CD4+ T cells sorted from PBMCs, taken 45 days after the yellow fever booster vaccination. The receptors derive from a man aged 18 to 29 who received the YFV17D yellow fever vaccine.

The chain is built from TRBV10-3 and TRBJ2-2; the D call may be TRBD1 or TRBD2 (5 bases each). The V end was cut by 2 bases, the J end by 3 bases, with 7 bases between. The CDR3 runs to 14 residues. CDR1 is ENHRY and CDR2 is SYGVKD in the germline V gene. The CDR3 nucleotides read TGTGCCATCAGTGAGCGAGGGGACACCGGGGAGCTGTTTTTT. Translation: CAISERGDTGELFF.

The rearrangement uses TRBV6-5 and TRBJ2-1, with TRBD2 matching over 7 bases. J gave up 4 bases and V 5 bases, and 5 bases lay outside the gene matches. The CDR3 runs 14 residues. The germline V gene has CDR1 MNHEY and CDR2 SVGAGI. The CDR3 DNA reads TGTGCCAGCAGTCGGACTAGAAGATACAATGAGCAGTTCTTC. Its translation is CASSRTRRYNEQFF.